The sequence of this TCR beta chain was determined in a study of CD8 T cells in ankylosing spondylitis. Findings and limits, study-wide: A TCR beta motif made of fewer than ten highly homologous variants seemed typical of ankylosing spondylitis blood. As reported, disease-linked clones showed significant enrichment in matched ankylosing spondylitis synovial fluid. Earlier studies detected some motif variants in reactive arthritis synovial fluid and blood.

This clonotype was observed a handful of times. Its antigen is currently unknown. This CDR3 has 20 residues. Germline assignment: CDR1 SGHAT and CDR2 FQNNGV. V was pared by 4 bases and J by 1 base, with 13 bases of the junction left unmatched. Quantitative 5'-RACE with molecular barcodes generated TCR beta libraries. TCRdb ran MiXCR on the 5' RACE reads and lists one entry per CDR3 protein. Among about 800,000 distinct CDR3 sequences listed, about 11% were seen once. The sequencing sample was made of blood, either unsorted or a sorted T cell fraction (not recorded which). The receptor was isolated from a male donor with ankylosing spondylitis. V is TRBV11-2 and J is TRBJ2-1; 13 nucleotides line up with TRBD2. CDR3 amino acids: CASSSPGLAGHYVSYNEQFF. DNA for the CDR3: TGTGCCAGCAGCTCACCGGGACTAGCGGGACACTACGTATCCTACAATGAGCAGTTCTTC.